The 4 T cell receptor beta chains in this list originate from one sample, sequenced in a study of T cells in tumors after PD-1 blockade. Here immunoSEQ multiplex PCR was the method, and the copy in TCRdb shows in-frame clones only, minus some. The profile covers under 40,000 clones, with roughly two thirds appearing a single time and approximately 40% taken by the ten largest. The sequencing used PBMCs, collected after anti-PD-1 treatment. Source of these receptors: a human donor with basal cell carcinoma.

This clone was seen just once. The chain joins TRBV7-9 to TRBJ1-5; D ambiguous. Looked up from germline, CDR1 is SEHNR and CDR2 is FQNEAQ (reference sequence). The CDR3 has 15 residues. V lost 1 base and J lost 4, with 11 bases in between. The CDR3 region is CASSLGGQLNQPQHF. The CDR3 DNA reads as TGTGCCAGCAGCTTAGGTGGGCAGCTAAATCAGCCCCAGCATTTT.

The chain joins TRBV9 to TRBJ2-7; D remains ambiguous. V lost 4 bases, J lost 4 bases, and 12 bases lay in between. The length of the CDR3 is 13 residues. Germline V gene lookup returns CDR1 SGDLS and CDR2 YYNGEE. The CDR3 region is CASSTSPGYEQYF. The CDR3 nucleotides read TGTGCCAGCAGCACGAGTCCCGGATACGAGCAGTACTTC.

This clone has a single count. This chain links TRBV3-1 (or the pseudogene TRBV3-2) with TRBJ2-1; D gene uncertain. Trimming stripped 0 bases from V and 11 bases from J, with 11 bases between. Germline V gene sequence: CDR1 LGHDT, CDR2 YNNKEL (reference sequence). This CDR3 is built from 13 residues. The CDR3 DNA follows: TGTGCCAGCAGCCAAGACAGGACGGCCCAGCAGTTCTTC. This sequence encodes CASSQDRTAQQFF.

This chain uses TRBV5-1 with TRBJ2-2, with 9 bases matching TRBD1. The V gene's germline CDR1 is SGHRS and CDR2 YFSETQ. This CDR3 comprises 16 residues. The ends lost 4 bases at V and 4 bases at J; junction bases unmatched: 8. In nucleotides, the CDR3 is TGCGCCAGCAGCCTACAGGGGGCGGCGGGCACCGGGGAGCTGTTTTTT. Its protein product is CASSLQGAAGTGELFF.